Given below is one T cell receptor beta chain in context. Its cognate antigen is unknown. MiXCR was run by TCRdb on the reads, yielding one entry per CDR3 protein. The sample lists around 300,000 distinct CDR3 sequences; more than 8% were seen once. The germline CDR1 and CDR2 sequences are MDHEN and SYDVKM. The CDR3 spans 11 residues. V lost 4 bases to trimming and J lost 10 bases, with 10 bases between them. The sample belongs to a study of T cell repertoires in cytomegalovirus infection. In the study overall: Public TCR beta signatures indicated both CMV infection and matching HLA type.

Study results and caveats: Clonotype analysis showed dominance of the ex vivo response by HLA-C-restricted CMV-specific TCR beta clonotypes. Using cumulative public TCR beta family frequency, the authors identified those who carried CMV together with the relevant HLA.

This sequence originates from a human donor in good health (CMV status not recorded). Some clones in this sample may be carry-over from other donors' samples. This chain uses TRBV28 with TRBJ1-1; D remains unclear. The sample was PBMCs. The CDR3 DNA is TGTGCCAGCAGTTCAGGTTTGGTAGCTTTCTTT. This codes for CASSSGLVAFF.